The following is a T cell receptor (beta chain) sequence with its context. The sample comes from a study of blood T cell repertoires in COVID-19. Study as a whole: Specimens from acute and convalescent COVID-19 originated in the United States, Italy and Spain. T cells, B-cell-depleted T cells, or PBMCs provided the cDNA or gDNA that served as material.

The authors' processing: Estimation of nucleated cell counts relied on the amplification of reference gene primers. TCRdb's table, derived via immunoSEQ multiplex PCR, lists solely in-frame clones and lacks some. The DNA gave D and trimming, while V, J and clone size come from that table. Here the sample spans 100,000 to 150,000 clones, around 89% being singletons. Seattle cases were enrolled at active infection and followed longitudinally. With 5 bases clipped from V and 4 bases from J, the junction kept 5 bases outside the gene matches. Germline V gives CDR1 SGHVS, CDR2 FQNEAQ. The CDR3 is 14 amino acids.

The clonotype comes from a man in his 60s with COVID-19, enrolled during active disease. The chain is built from TRBV7-8 and TRBJ1-3; 7 bases are a match to TRBD1. Specimen: peripheral blood. Here the CDR3 reads CASSQGVEGNTIYF. The CDR3 region has the DNA TGTGCCAGCAGCCAGGGGGTAGAAGGAAACACCATATATTTT.